What follows is one T cell receptor (beta chain) and its context. Only in-frame clones appear in the TCRdb table, and some are missing; sequencing was by immunoSEQ multiplex PCR. The data contain over a million clones, roughly 74% of them singletons. This record belongs to a study of shared clonotypes between healthy human individuals. V lost 5 bases to trimming and J lost 2 bases, with 23 bases between them. The V gene's germline CDR1 is SGHTS and CDR2 YDEGEE. CDR3 length: 17 residues. Input material: memory CD4+ T cells from PBMCs. As for subset: CD45RA-negative fraction. The genes are TRBV5-8 and TRBJ2-7, with D maybe TRBD2 (6 bases). The clonotype originates from a man between 18 and 29 years old in good health. Some clones in this sample may be carry-over from other donors' samples. The CDR3 reads CASRGRRSGTLPYEQYF. CDR3 nucleotide sequence: TGTGCCAGCAGGGGGCGGCGTTCCGGGACTCTACCCTACGAGCAGTACTTC.